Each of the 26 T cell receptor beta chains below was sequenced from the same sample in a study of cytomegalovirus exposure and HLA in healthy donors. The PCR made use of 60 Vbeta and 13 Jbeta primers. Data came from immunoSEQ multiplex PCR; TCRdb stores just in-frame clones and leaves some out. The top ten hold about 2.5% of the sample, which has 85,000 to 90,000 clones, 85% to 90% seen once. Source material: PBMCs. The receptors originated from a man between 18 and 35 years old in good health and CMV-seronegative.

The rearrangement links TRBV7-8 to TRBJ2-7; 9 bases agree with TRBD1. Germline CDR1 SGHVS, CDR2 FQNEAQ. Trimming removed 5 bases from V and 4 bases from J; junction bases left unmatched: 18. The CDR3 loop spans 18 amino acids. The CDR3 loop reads CASSLSSPDRGFLYEQYF. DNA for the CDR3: TGTGCCAGCAGCCTATCTAGCCCGGACAGGGGATTCCTTTACGAGCAGTACTTC. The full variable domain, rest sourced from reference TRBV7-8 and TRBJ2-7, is GAGVSQSPRYKVAKRGQDVALRCDPISGHVSLFWYQQALGQGPEFLTYFQNEAQLDKSGLPSDRFFAERPEGSVSTLKIQRTQQEDSAVYLCASSLSSPDRGFLYEQYFGPGTRLTVT.

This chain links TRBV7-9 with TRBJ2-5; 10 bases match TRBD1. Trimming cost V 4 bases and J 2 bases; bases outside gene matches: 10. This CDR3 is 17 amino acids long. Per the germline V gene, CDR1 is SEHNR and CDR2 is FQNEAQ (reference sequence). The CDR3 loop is CASSSPGTGEGQETQYF. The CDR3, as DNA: TGTGCCAGCAGCTCCCCCGGGACAGGGGAGGGACAAGAGACCCAGTACTTC.

Here the CDR3 DNA reads TGTGCCAGCAGCATTGGGCCTATTCTTAGTGGGGAGCTGTTTTTT. Translating it yields CASSIGPILSGELFF. The chain couples TRBV5-6 to TRBJ2-2; D is unclear. The CDR3 spans 15 residues. Germline V gene sequence: CDR1 SGHDT, CDR2 YYEEEE. The ends were cut back, 4 bases at V and 8 bases at J, with 18 bases in the middle. The full variable domain, rest sourced from reference TRBV5-6 and TRBJ2-2, is DAGVTQSPTHLIKTRGQQVTLRCSPKSGHDTVSWYQQALGQGPQFIFQYYEEEERQRGNFPDRFSGHQFPNYSSELNVNALLLGDSALYLCASSIGPILSGELFFGEGSRLTVL.

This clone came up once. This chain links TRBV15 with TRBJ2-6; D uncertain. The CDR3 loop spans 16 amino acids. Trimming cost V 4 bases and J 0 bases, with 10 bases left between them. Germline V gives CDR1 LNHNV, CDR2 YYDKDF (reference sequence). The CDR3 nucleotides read TGTGCCACCAGCATAGACCCCGGCTCTGGGGCCAACGTCCTGACTTTC. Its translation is CATSIDPGSGANVLTF.

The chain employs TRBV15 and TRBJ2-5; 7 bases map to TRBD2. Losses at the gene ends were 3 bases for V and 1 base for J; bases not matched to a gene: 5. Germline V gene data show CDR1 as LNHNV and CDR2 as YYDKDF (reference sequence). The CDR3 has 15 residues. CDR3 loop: CATSSSSGRQETQYF. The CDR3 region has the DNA TGTGCCACCAGCAGTAGTAGCGGGCGCCAAGAGACCCAGTACTTC.

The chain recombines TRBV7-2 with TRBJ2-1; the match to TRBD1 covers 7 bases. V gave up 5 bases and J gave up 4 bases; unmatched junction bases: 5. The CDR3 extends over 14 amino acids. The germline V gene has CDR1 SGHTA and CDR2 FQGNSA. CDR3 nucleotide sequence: TGTGCCAGCAGCGTCCGGACAGGTTACAATGAGCAGTTCTTC. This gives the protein CASSVRTGYNEQFF.

CDR3 in amino acids: CASSVDPGPSYNSPLHF. CDR3 sequence (DNA): TGTGCCAGCAGCGTAGACCCAGGGCCCTCCTATAATTCACCCCTCCACTTT. The rearrangement uses TRBV9 and TRBJ1-6; D possibly corresponds to TRBD1 (5 bases). The CDR3 length is 17 residues. Trimming took off 0 bases at V and 0 bases at J, with 10 bases between the two ends. CDR1 is SGDLS, CDR2 YYNGEE, per germline.

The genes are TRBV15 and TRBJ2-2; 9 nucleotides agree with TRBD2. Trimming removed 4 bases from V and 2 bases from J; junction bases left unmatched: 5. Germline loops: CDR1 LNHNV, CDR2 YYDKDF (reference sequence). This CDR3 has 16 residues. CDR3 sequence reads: CATSTRLAENTGELFF. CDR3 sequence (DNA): TGTGCCACCAGCACGCGACTAGCGGAAAACACCGGGGAGCTGTTTTTT. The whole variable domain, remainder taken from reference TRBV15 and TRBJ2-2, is DAMVIQNPRYQVTQFGKPVTLSCSQTLNHNVMYWYQQKSSQAPKLLFHYYDKDFNNEADTPDNFQSRRPNTSFCFLDIRSPGLGDTAMYLCATSTRLAENTGELFFGEGSRLTVL.

CDR3 coding DNA: TGTGCCAGCCTCAGGACAGAAGATTCACCCCTCCACTTT. It codes for CASLRTEDSPLHF. The rearrangement joins TRBV7-8 to TRBJ1-6, with D perhaps TRBD1 (6 bases). The CDR3 length is 13 residues. Germline lookup yields CDR1 SGHVS and CDR2 FQNEAQ. V dropped 8 bases and J dropped 8 bases, with 13 bases sitting between them.

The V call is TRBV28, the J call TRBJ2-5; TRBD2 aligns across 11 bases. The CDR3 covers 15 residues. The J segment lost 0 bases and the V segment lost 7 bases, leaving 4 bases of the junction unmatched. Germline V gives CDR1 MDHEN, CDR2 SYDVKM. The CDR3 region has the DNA TGTGCCAGCAACCCGGGACTAGCGGACCAAGAGACCCAGTACTTC. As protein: CASNPGLADQETQYF.

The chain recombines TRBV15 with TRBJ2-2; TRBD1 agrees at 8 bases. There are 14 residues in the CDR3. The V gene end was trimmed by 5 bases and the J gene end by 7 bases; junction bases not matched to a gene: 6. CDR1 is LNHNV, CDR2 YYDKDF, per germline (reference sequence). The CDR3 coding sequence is TGTGCCACCAGCCCAGGGGGCCGTGGCGGGGAGCTGTTTTTT. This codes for CATSPGGRGGELFF.

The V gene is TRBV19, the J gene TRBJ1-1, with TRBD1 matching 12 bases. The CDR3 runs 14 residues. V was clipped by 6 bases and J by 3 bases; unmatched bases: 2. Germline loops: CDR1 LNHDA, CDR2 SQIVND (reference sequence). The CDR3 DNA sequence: TGTGCCAGTAGGGGACAGGGGGCGCACACTGAAGCTTTCTTT. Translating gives CASRGQGAHTEAFF.

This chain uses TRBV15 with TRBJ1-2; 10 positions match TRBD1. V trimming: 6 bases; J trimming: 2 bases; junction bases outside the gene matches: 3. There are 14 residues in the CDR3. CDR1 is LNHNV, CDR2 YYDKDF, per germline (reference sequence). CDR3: CATRGQGKNYGYTF. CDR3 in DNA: TGTGCCACCAGGGGACAGGGGAAAAACTATGGCTACACCTTC.

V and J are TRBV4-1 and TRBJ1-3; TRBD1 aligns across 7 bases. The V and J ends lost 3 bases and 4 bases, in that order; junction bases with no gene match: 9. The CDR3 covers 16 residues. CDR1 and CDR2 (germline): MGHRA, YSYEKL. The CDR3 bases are TGCGCCAGCAGCCAGCCGGGACAGCTCCCGGGAAACACCATATATTTT. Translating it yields CASSQPGQLPGNTIYF.

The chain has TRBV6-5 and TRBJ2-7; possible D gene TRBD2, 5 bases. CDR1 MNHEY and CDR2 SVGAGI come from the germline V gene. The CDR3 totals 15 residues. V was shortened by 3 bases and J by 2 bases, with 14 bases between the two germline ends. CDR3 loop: CASSYSGGQTYEQYF. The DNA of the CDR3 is TGTGCCAGCAGTTATAGTGGCGGGCAGACCTACGAGCAGTACTTC.

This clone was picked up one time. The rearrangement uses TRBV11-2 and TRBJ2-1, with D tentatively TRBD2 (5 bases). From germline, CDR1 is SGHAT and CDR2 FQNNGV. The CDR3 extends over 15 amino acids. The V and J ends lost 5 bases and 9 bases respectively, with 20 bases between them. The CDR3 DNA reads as TGTGCCAGCAGCGCTTTGGCGGGCGTTCGAAGTGAGCAGTTCTTC. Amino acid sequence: CASSALAGVRSEQFF.

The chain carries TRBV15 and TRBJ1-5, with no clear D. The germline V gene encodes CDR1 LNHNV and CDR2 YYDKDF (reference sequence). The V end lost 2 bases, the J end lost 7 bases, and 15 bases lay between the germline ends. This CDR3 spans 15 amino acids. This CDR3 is CATSRNAAFMQPQHF. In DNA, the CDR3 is TGTGCCACCAGCAGAAATGCGGCGTTTATGCAGCCCCAGCATTTT.

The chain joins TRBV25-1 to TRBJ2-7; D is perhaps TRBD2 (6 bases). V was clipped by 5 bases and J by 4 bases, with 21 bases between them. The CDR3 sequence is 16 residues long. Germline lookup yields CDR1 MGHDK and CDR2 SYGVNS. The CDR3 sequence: CASSYVGRESKYEQYF. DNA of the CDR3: TGTGCCAGCAGTTATGTGGGTCGGGAGTCGAAGTACGAGCAGTACTTC.

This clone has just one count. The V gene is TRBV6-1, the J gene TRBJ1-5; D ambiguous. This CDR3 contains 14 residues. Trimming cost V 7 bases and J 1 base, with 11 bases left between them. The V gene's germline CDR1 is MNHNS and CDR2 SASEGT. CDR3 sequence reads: CASILSVSNQPQHF. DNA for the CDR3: TGTGCCAGCATTCTATCCGTAAGCAATCAGCCCCAGCATTTT.

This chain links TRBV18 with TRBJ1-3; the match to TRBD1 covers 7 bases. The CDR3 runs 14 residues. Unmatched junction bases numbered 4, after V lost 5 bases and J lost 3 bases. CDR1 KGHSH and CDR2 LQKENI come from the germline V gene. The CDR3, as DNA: TGTGCCAGCTCATCCCGACAGGGTGGAAACACCATATATTTT. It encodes CASSSRQGGNTIYF.

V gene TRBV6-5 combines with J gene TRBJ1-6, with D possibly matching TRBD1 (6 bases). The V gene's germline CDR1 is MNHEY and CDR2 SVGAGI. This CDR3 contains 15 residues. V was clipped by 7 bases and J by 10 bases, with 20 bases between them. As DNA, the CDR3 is TGTGCCAGCACCTTACTGGACAGACGAAGATCACCCCTCCACTTT. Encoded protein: CASTLLDRRRSPLHF.

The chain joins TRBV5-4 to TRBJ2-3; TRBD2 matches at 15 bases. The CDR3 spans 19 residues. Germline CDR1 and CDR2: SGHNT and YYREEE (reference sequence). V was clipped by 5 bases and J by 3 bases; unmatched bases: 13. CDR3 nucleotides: TGTGCCAGCAGATCCGCCGGGACTAGCGGGAGGTTGGGGACAGATACGCAGTATTTT. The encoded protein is CASRSAGTSGRLGTDTQYF.

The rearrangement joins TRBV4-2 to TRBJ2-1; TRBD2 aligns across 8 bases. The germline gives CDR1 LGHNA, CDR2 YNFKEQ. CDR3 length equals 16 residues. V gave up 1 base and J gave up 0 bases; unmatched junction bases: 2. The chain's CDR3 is CASSQGLASSYNEQFF. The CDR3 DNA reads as TGTGCCAGCAGCCAAGGACTAGCGAGCTCCTACAATGAGCAGTTCTTC.

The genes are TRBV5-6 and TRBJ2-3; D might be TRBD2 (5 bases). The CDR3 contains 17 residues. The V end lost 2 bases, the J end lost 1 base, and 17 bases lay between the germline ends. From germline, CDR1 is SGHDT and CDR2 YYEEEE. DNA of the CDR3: TGTGCCAGCAGCTTTCCCCCTTTCGGGATGGGCACAGATACGCAGTATTTT. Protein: CASSFPPFGMGTDTQYF.

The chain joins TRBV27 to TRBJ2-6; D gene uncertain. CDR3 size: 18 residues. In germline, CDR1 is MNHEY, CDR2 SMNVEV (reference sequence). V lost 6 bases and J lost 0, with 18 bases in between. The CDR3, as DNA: TGTGCCAGCAGCCCAATCCCACAGAGCTCCTCTGGGGCCAACGTCCTGACTTTC. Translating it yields CASSPIPQSSSGANVLTF.

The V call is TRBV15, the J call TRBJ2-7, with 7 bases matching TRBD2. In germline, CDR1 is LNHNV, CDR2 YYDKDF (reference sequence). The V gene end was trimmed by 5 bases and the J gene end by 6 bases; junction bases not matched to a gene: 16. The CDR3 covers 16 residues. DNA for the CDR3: TGTGCCACCAGCGCAATATTTGGGAGGGGAGGCGGCGAGCAGTACTTC. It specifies CATSAIFGRGGGEQYF.